This T cell receptor (beta chain) was recorded in a study of post-analysis software for immune sequencing data. Study outcomes and limitations: Relative to controls, patients with multiple sclerosis showed significantly lower normalized Chao1 diversity. A handful of TRBV segments were more frequent in patients than controls; TRBV5-6, TRBV5-1 and TRBV20-1 belonged to this group.

CDR1 and CDR2 (germline): SGHRS, YFSETQ. V was cut by 5 bases and J by 2 bases, with 15 bases left in between. This CDR3 region has 15 residues. Every TCR beta cDNA library bore unique molecular identifiers. TCRdb ran MiXCR on the PCR reads and lists one entry per CDR3 protein. The table has about 570,000 distinct CDR3 sequences, roughly 34% seen once. As regards this clonotype: Its antigen is undetermined.

The sample comprised blood. The receptor was isolated from a girl under 18 with multiple sclerosis. The chain couples TRBV5-1 to TRBJ2-3; possible D gene TRBD2, 5 bases. CDR3: CASSFSGADTDTQYF. CDR3 DNA sequence: TGCGCCAGCAGTTTCTCTGGAGCGGACACAGATACGCAGTATTTT.